The 29 T cell receptor beta chains given below trace back to one sample, sequenced in a study of cytomegalovirus exposure and HLA in healthy donors. PCR amplification relied on 60 Vbeta primers (plus 13 Jbeta primers). Sequencing was performed with immunoSEQ multiplex PCR; in TCRdb, only in-frame clones are kept and a portion is missing. The sample carries about 200,000 clones, about 81% recorded once. The source material was PBMCs. Receptors were obtained from a man aged 18 to 29 in good health and CMV-seronegative.

The genes are TRBV6-1 and TRBJ2-1; TRBD1 might be the D (5 bases). Per the germline V gene, CDR1 is MNHNS and CDR2 is SASEGT. V was clipped by 5 bases and J by 10 bases, with 12 bases between them. The CDR3 runs to 12 residues. The CDR3 loop is CASSPEYREQFF. DNA for the CDR3: TGTGCCAGCAGTCCAGAGTACAGGGAGCAGTTCTTC.

This clone was picked up one time. This sequence joins TRBV4-3 and TRBJ2-5; 9 nucleotides line up with TRBD1. This CDR3 has 16 amino acids. The ends lost 0 bases at V and 5 bases at J; junction bases unmatched: 7. The germline V gene encodes CDR1 LGHNA and CDR2 YSLEER. DNA for the CDR3: TGCGCCAGCAGCCAAGAGTTCGGTGGACAGGGGGAGACCCAGTACTTC. Protein sequence: CASSQEFGGQGETQYF.

The chain is built from TRBV6-5 and TRBJ2-7, with a tentative D call TRBD2 (5 bases). Trimming cost V 5 bases and J 3 bases, with 14 bases left between them. The germline gives CDR1 MNHEY, CDR2 SVGAGI. The CDR3 length is 14 residues. The chain's CDR3 is CASSSFGRDYEQYF. The CDR3, as DNA: TGTGCCAGCAGTAGCTTCGGCCGGGACTACGAGCAGTACTTC.

This sequence joins TRBV9 and TRBJ2-1; tentative D call: TRBD2 (6 bases). Germline CDR1 and CDR2: SGDLS and YYNGEE. Trimming removed 0 bases at V and 5 bases at J, with 6 bases between. The CDR3 has 13 amino acids. The CDR3 loop is CASSVAGDNEQFF. CDR3 DNA sequence: TGTGCCAGCAGCGTAGCGGGAGACAATGAGCAGTTCTTC.

A single count supports this clone. This chain uses TRBV18 with TRBJ2-5, with D possibly being TRBD1 (6 bases). Trimming cost V 3 bases and J 5 bases, with 16 bases left between them. The CDR3 sequence is 15 residues long. Germline V gene sequence: CDR1 KGHSH, CDR2 LQKENI. The CDR3 sequence: CASSPARGLLETQYF. DNA for the CDR3: TGTGCCAGCTCACCGGCGAGGGGGTTGTTGGAGACCCAGTACTTC. Full variable domain (outside the CDR3, taken from reference TRBV18 and TRBJ2-5): NAGVMQNPRHLVRRRGQEARLRCSPMKGHSHVYWYRQLPEEGLKFMVYLQKENIIDESGMPKERFSAEFPKEGPSILRIQQVVRGDSAAYFCASSPARGLLETQYFGPGTRLLVL.

The V call is TRBV6-6, the J call TRBJ1-1; 9 bases are a match to TRBD1. Germline V gives CDR1 MNHNY, CDR2 SVGAGI (reference sequence). The J segment lost 7 bases and the V segment lost 7 bases, leaving 10 bases of the junction unmatched. This CDR3 is 14 amino acids long. The CDR3 here is CASTNRGQGSEAFF. The CDR3 DNA reads as TGTGCCAGCACAAACAGGGGGCAGGGTAGTGAAGCTTTCTTT.

The chain employs TRBV7-9 and TRBJ2-5; no clear D gene. Germline CDR1 and CDR2: SEHNR and FQNEAQ (reference sequence). With 1 base removed from V and 2 bases from J, the gap between germline ends came to 8 bases. The CDR3 consists of 14 residues. The CDR3 spells CASSLGTVQETQYF. CDR3 nucleotides: TGTGCCAGCAGCTTAGGTACTGTACAAGAGACCCAGTACTTC.

The chain combines TRBV6-5 with TRBJ2-1; TRBD2 is a possible D gene (6 bases). Germline loops: CDR1 MNHEY, CDR2 SVGAGI. Trimming pared 6 bases from V and 0 bases from J, leaving 12 bases between. The CDR3 runs to 15 residues. CDR3 DNA sequence: TGTGCCAGCAGGTCGCGGGGAAGCTCCTACAATGAGCAGTTCTTC. Protein sequence: CASRSRGSSYNEQFF.

The chain uses TRBV5-1 and TRBJ2-1; 7 bases map to TRBD2. From germline, CDR1 is SGHRS and CDR2 YFSETQ. The CDR3 contains 13 residues. J was trimmed by 6 bases and V by 8 bases; bases with no gene match: 8. The CDR3 sequence: CASRAGVLNEQFF. CDR3 in DNA: TGCGCCAGTCGTGCGGGGGTTCTCAATGAGCAGTTCTTC.

The CDR3 bases are TGTGCCAGCAGTACCCCAGGGGGCGAGCAGTACTTC. Protein product: CASSTPGGEQYF. The V and J genes are TRBV6-5 and TRBJ2-7; 7 nucleotides agree with TRBD1. The CDR3 sequence is 12 residues long. Losses at the gene ends were 5 bases for V and 6 bases for J; bases not matched to a gene: 4. Germline CDR1 MNHEY, CDR2 SVGAGI.

This clone came up once. The chain is built from TRBV11-3 and TRBJ2-1; TRBD2 aligns across 12 bases. Germline trimming cut 5 bases from V and 2 bases from J; bases unmatched to any gene: 4. Per germline, CDR1 SGHNT and CDR2 YENEEA. The CDR3 is made up of 16 amino acids. DNA of the CDR3: TGTGCCAGCAGCCGCGGACTAGCGGGGACCTACAATGAGCAGTTCTTC. This encodes CASSRGLAGTYNEQFF.

This clone was observed a few times. This chain uses TRBV4-3 with TRBJ2-3; TRBD2 agrees at 12 bases. Unmatched junction bases numbered 8, after V lost 4 bases and J lost 3 bases. This CDR3 has 17 amino acids. Germline CDR1 and CDR2: LGHNA and YSLEER. CDR3 sequence reads: CASSPSGGAPRTDTQYF. DNA of the CDR3: TGCGCCAGCAGCCCTAGCGGGGGGGCCCCTAGAACAGATACGCAGTATTTT.

The chain carries TRBV29-1 and TRBJ1-4, with a tentative D call TRBD1 (6 bases). The germline V gene has CDR1 SQVTM and CDR2 ANQGSEA. This CDR3 comprises 13 residues. The V end lost 3 bases, the J end lost 8 bases, and 13 bases lay between the germline ends. CDR3 region: CSVETTGSEKLFF. As DNA, the CDR3 is TGCAGCGTTGAGACGACAGGATCCGAAAAACTGTTTTTT.

This clone showed up just once. The V call is TRBV4-3, the J call TRBJ1-1; D gene unclear. Deletions cut 2 bases from V and 0 bases from J, with 4 bases between. The CDR3 covers 13 residues. Germline V gene lookup returns CDR1 LGHNA and CDR2 YSLEER. The CDR3 loop reads CASSQFMNTEAFF. CDR3 coding DNA: TGCGCCAGCAGCCAATTCATGAACACTGAAGCTTTCTTT.

V and J are TRBV19 and TRBJ2-5; possible D gene TRBD2, 6 bases. This CDR3 is 16 amino acids long. CDR1 is LNHDA, CDR2 SQIVND, per germline (reference sequence). V was cut by 0 bases and J by 5 bases, with 16 bases left in between. This CDR3 is CASSIDNSGSGETQYF. The CDR3 DNA follows: TGTGCCAGTAGTATAGATAATAGCGGTAGCGGCGAGACCCAGTACTTC.

This chain links TRBV19 with TRBJ1-1; unclear D gene. Germline CDR1 LNHDA, CDR2 SQIVND (reference sequence). CDR3 length: 11 amino acids. Between the trimmed V and J ends, which lost 7 bases and 10 bases, there was a span of 13 bases. CDR3 coding DNA: TGTGCCAGTAAATGGGAGGGAAGAGCTTTCTTT. Translated, it gives CASKWEGRAFF.

This clone was counted only a few times. This sequence joins TRBV28 and TRBJ2-5; 7 bases align to TRBD2. The V and J ends lost 6 bases and 9 bases, in that order; junction bases with no gene match: 4. The germline CDR1 and CDR2 sequences are MDHEN and SYDVKM. This CDR3 spans 11 amino acids. The CDR3 DNA follows: TGTGCCAGCAGCAAAACTAGCGCCCAGTACTTC. It yields the protein CASSKTSAQYF. Supplemented by reference TRBV28 and TRBJ2-5, the full variable domain reads DVKVTQSSRYLVKRTGEKVFLECVQDMDHENMFWYRQDPGLGLRLIYFSYDVKMKEKGDIPEGYSVSREKKERFSLILESASTNQTSMYLCASSKTSAQYFGPGTRLLVL.

The chain couples TRBV7-9 to TRBJ2-5; 7 bases are a match to TRBD2. CDR1 and CDR2 from the germline V gene are SEHNR and FQNEAQ (reference sequence). Trimming removed 5 bases from V and 4 bases from J; junction bases left unmatched: 4. The CDR3 extends over 13 amino acids. This chain's CDR3 is CASSPTSPETQYF. CDR3 DNA sequence: TGTGCCAGCAGCCCGACTAGCCCAGAGACCCAGTACTTC.

This clone has just one count. V is TRBV5-4 and J is TRBJ1-3; 7 bases map to TRBD1. The CDR3 has 15 amino acids. CDR1 and CDR2 (germline): SGHNT, YYREEE (reference sequence). V lost 4 bases and J lost 5; bases outside the gene matches: 9. The CDR3: CASSLQQGTRNTIYF. In nucleotides, the CDR3 is TGTGCCAGCAGCCTCCAACAGGGGACAAGAAACACCATATATTTT.

The rearrangement uses TRBV7-6 and TRBJ2-2; D possibly corresponds to TRBD1 (6 bases). The CDR3 is made up of 16 amino acids. In germline, CDR1 is SGHVS, CDR2 FNYEAQ. Trimming removed 5 bases from V and 8 bases from J, with 21 bases in between. CDR3 protein: CASSPGVRGKVGELFF. Written as DNA, the CDR3 is TGTGCCAGCAGCCCCGGGGTGAGGGGGAAAGTAGGGGAGCTGTTTTTT.

For this clone: One junction end disagrees with the germline gene, perhaps due to a read error. The chain joins TRBV4-3 to TRBJ1-2; D not resolved. This CDR3 spans 14 amino acids. Germline lookup yields CDR1 LGHNA and CDR2 YSLEER. In nucleotides, the CDR3 is TGCGCCAGCAGCCAAGATGGAGTTTCAAATAACTTATTCTTC. Residues: CASSQDGVSNNLFF.

This clone was observed a handful of times. CDR3 residues: CASSQHKLLSGNTIYF. DNA of the CDR3: TGTGCCAGCAGCCAACACAAATTATTATCTGGAAACACCATATATTTT. The genes are TRBV14 and TRBJ1-3; no clear D gene. The CDR3 is 16 residues long. CDR1 and CDR2 from the germline V gene are SGHDN and FVKESK. Trimming left V 2 bases short and J 1 base short, with 12 bases between.

The J gene is TRBJ1-5, the V gene TRBV4-1; D not resolved. This CDR3 is built from 16 residues. The germline CDR1 and CDR2 sequences are MGHRA and YSYEKL. Deletions cut 0 bases from V and 2 bases from J, with 11 bases between. CDR3 nucleotides: TGCGCCAGCAGCCAAGATTCAGTTCCAGGCAATCAGCCCCAGCATTTT. This codes for CASSQDSVPGNQPQHF.

The chain combines TRBV15 with TRBJ2-1; TRBD2 matches 12 bases. The CDR3 consists of 17 residues. Trimming at V came to 3 bases and at J to 7 bases, leaving 10 bases not matched to a gene. Germline V gene sequence: CDR1 LNHNV, CDR2 YYDKDF (reference sequence). Here the CDR3 DNA reads TGTGCCACCAGCAGTGGGCTAGCGGGGGGGCCTGGGAATGAGCAGTTCTTC. Its protein product is CATSSGLAGGPGNEQFF.

The chain couples TRBV30 to TRBJ2-7, with 8 bases matching TRBD2. Germline assignment: CDR1 GTSNPN and CDR2 SVGIG (reference sequence). The CDR3 runs to 16 residues. V shed 0 bases and J 1 base; nucleotides not matched to a gene: 8. CDR3 DNA: TGTGCCTGGAGTGTACCCCTAAGCGGGAGATCCTACGAGCAGTACTTC. It encodes CAWSVPLSGRSYEQYF.

This chain joins TRBV5-4 and TRBJ2-2; D may be TRBD1 (7 bases). V was cut by 4 bases and J by 1 base, with 11 bases left in between. Germline CDR1 and CDR2: SGHNT and YYREEE (reference sequence). This CDR3 is 15 amino acids long. The CDR3 here is CASSRQGGNTGELFF. In DNA, the CDR3 is TGTGCCAGCAGCCGACAGGGAGGGAACACCGGGGAGCTGTTTTTT.

Here the CDR3 DNA reads TGCGCCAGCAGCCAAGATGTGGCGGGGGGTGCCTACAATGAGCAGTTCTTC. It specifies CASSQDVAGGAYNEQFF. The genes are TRBV4-1 and TRBJ2-1; 8 bases are a match to TRBD2. The J segment lost 2 bases and the V segment lost 0 bases, leaving 6 bases of the junction unmatched. Germline assignment: CDR1 MGHRA and CDR2 YSYEKL. The CDR3 consists of 17 residues.

This clone is a singleton in its sample. Germline and junction disagree at one end, which may indicate a read error. Other DNA sequences of this sample code for an identical CDR3. V gene TRBV7-2 combines with J gene TRBJ1-5; 8 bases are a match to TRBD1. The CDR3 has 13 residues. Looked up from germline, CDR1 is SGHTA and CDR2 is FQGNSA. As DNA, the CDR3 is TGCGCCAGCAGCTACAGGGGGGAACAGCCCCAGCATTTT. This codes for CASSYRGEQPQHF.

This clone has more than one count but fewer than ten. V gene TRBV4-3 combines with J gene TRBJ2-7, with 10 nucleotides matching TRBD1. V lost 0 bases and J lost 7; bases outside the gene matches: 12. The CDR3 totals 17 residues. Looked up from germline, CDR1 is LGHNA and CDR2 is YSLEER. CDR3 coding DNA: TGCGCCAGCAGCCAAGATACGGGGGGACAGGGGATATGGGAGCAGTACTTC. Residues: CASSQDTGGQGIWEQYF.